The clone carrying this T cell receptor (beta chain) was observed a handful of times. Germline CDR1 is WSHSY and CDR2 is SAAADI. J was trimmed by 6 bases and V by 5 bases; bases with no gene match: 7. This CDR3 spans 14 amino acids. These data are taken from a study of CD8+ T cells in alopecia areata. RNA, once extracted, was reverse transcribed into cDNA for use as the sequencing template. Data came from immunoSEQ multiplex PCR; TCRdb stores just in-frame clones and leaves some out. This table has 250,000 or so clones, about two thirds appearing once. This material consisted of CD4+ T cells sorted from blood, taken at week 0. This receptor was obtained from a human donor with alopecia areata. The chain couples TRBV10-2 to TRBJ2-7, with 10 bases identical to TRBD2. CDR3 amino acids: CASSKDSGGGEQYF. DNA for the CDR3: TGCGCCAGCAGTAAGGACAGCGGGGGGGGCGAGCAGTACTTC.